Reported below is one T cell receptor beta chain. The sample is drawn from a study of blood T cell repertoires in COVID-19. Study background: COVID-19 samples collected from the United States, Italy and Spain covered acute and convalescent phases. PBMCs, B-cell-depleted T cells, or T cells were the source of the cDNA or gDNA that made up the material.

The CDR3 spans 17 residues. Unmatched junction bases numbered 11, after V lost 4 bases and J lost 3 bases. Per the germline V gene, CDR1 is LNHDA and CDR2 is SQIVND (reference sequence). Per the original data handling: It was from reference gene primer amplification that nucleated cell counts were estimated. Profiling relied on immunoSEQ multiplex PCR, and the TCRdb table lists in-frame clones only, not all of them. V, J and clone size are those of that table, while D and trimming were read from the DNA. The repertoire holds about 19,000 clones, with around nine tenths as singletons. The gene calls are TRBV19 and TRBJ2-7; TRBD1 agrees at 11 bases. The TCR originated in a human donor in a cohort sampled during active COVID-19. Material for sequencing was peripheral blood. CDR3 sequence: CASSKRTGGVPGYEQYF. The DNA of the CDR3 is TGTGCCAGTAGTAAGAGGACAGGGGGCGTCCCCGGCTACGAGCAGTACTTC.